This T cell receptor (beta chain) was captured in a study of blood T cell repertoires in COVID-19 (dated by TCRdb to about 2020). Study-level background: Samples covering the acute and convalescent phases of COVID-19 were provided by collaborators in the United States, Italy and Spain. The material from the prospective study consisted of cDNA or gDNA derived from T cells, B-cell-depleted T cells, or PBMCs. The dataset comprised deeply sampled blood TCRbeta repertoires from subjects exposed to, actively infected with, or recovered from COVID-19. A freely available public database, intended as a resource for researchers studying the immune response to SARS-CoV-2, is where the repertoires were released. Samples were obtained from the ongoing ImmuneRACE study (first 160 participants) and from some 1,300 subjects provided by 6 global collaborators. Nearly every sample came with metadata listing a de-identified subject ID, COVID-19 status, age in years and sex. Where HLA class I and class II types were available, the types were taken from metadata supplied by the sample provider, not from assay-based typing. What the work shows at the level of the full study, not this receptor alone: How much clinical and demographic metadata was included differed by source and by participant, and the metadata was provided uncurated.

TCRbeta CDR3 regions were amplified from genomic DNA using the immunoSEQ Assay, a bias-controlled multiplex PCR. Per the source publication's procedure: Nucleated cell counts per sample were estimated from amplification of reference gene primers within the assay. To quantify the absolute abundance of each unique TCRbeta CDR3 rearrangement, sequence reads were collapsed and filtered. For each sample, productive Simpson clonality was calculated by taking the square root of Simpson's diversity index across productive rearrangements. TCRdb re-hosts the immuneACCESS table, in-frame sequences only. Its copies lack some clones; in the studies checked, an unresolved V gene accounts for under half of them, and the cause for the rest is not known. V, J and clone size are taken as reported in that table, and D and trimming were inferred from the DNA itself. The sample table holds about 410,000 clones, of which around 86% were seen once. The ten largest clones take up roughly 1.4% of the sample.

Whole blood was collected in K2EDTA tubes by collaborating institutions according to the institutions' own protocols. For TCRbeta analysis, collaborators shipped samples in one of three forms: frozen whole blood, isolated PBMCs, or DNA extracted from either of those sample types. Turning to this clone: This receptor's antigen is unknown. No much larger clone is present one base from it, and per-base qualities are unavailable. Distinct nucleotide sequences in the sample also encode this CDR3.

Material for sequencing was peripheral blood. The sequence came from a woman in her 30s with active or convalescent COVID-19.

The DNA reads as follows: TGTGCCAGCAGTTATTCTGGGCAGCTGAACACTGAAGCTTTCTTT. It is translated as CASSYSGQLNTEAFF. Rearrangement joined TRBV6-5 to TRBJ1-1, with an unclear D gene assignment. The CDR1 and CDR2 encoded by the germline V gene are MNHEY and SVGAGI. Between the V and J ends, shortened by 3 bases and 0 bases respectively, the junction contains 11 bases. The CDR3 measures 15 amino acids from cysteine to phenylalanine. Only the CDR3 part of the read is kept: 45 bases, read in frame from the first base.